What follows is one T cell receptor (beta chain) and its context. Germline loops: CDR1 SQVTM, CDR2 ANQGSEA. The CDR3 spans 15 residues. Trimming stripped 4 bases from V and 0 bases from J, with 15 bases between. This table comes from immunoSEQ multiplex PCR, and its TCRdb copy is limited to in-frame clones, with some not included. The sample contains 300,000 or so clones, around 92% of which appear only once. This entry comes from a study of blood T cell repertoires in COVID-19. Study-level background: Samples of COVID-19 (acute and convalescent) were obtained from the United States, Italy and Spain. The cDNA or gDNA used as material had been derived from T cells, B-cell-depleted T cells, or PBMCs.

The origin of this receptor is a man aged 18 to 35 who had recovered from COVID-19. The sequenced material came from peripheral blood. The V call is TRBV29-1, the J call TRBJ1-1; D ambiguous. CDR3 DNA sequence: TGCAGCGTTGGTGAGAGGGATCGGGTGAACACTGAAGCTTTCTTT. Amino acid sequence: CSVGERDRVNTEAFF. The whole variable domain, filled in from reference TRBV29-1 and TRBJ1-1, reads SAVISQKPSRDICQRGTSLTIQCQVDSQVTMMFWYRQQPGQSLTLIATANQGSEATYESGFVIDKFPISRPNLTFSTLTVSNMSPEDSSIYLCSVGERDRVNTEAFFGQGTRLTVV.